Below are 18 T cell receptor beta chains sequenced from a single sample in a study of blood T cell repertoires in COVID-19. This table comes from immunoSEQ multiplex PCR, and its TCRdb copy is limited to in-frame clones, with some not included. This table has about 190,000 clones, around four fifths appearing once. The specimen was peripheral blood. The source is a human donor in a cohort sampled during active COVID-19.

The rearrangement links TRBV19 to TRBJ2-2; 10 bases agree with TRBD1. V was pared by 8 bases and J by 4 bases, with 7 bases of the junction left unmatched. CDR1 and CDR2 from the germline V gene are LNHDA and SQIVND (reference sequence). The length of the CDR3 is 15 residues. CDR3 sequence (DNA): TGTGCCAGTCGAGTGGGACAGGGGACCACCGGGGAGCTGTTTTTT. The encoded protein is CASRVGQGTTGELFF. The whole variable domain, remainder taken from reference TRBV19 and TRBJ2-2, is DGGITQSPKYLFRKEGQNVTLSCEQNLNHDAMYWYRQDPGQGLRLIYYSQIVNDFQKGDIAEGYSVSREKKESFPLTVTSAQKNPTAFYLCASRVGQGTTGELFFGEGSRLTVL.

This chain connects TRBV5-4 to TRBJ1-2, with 7 bases that match TRBD1. Germline V lookup: CDR1 SGHNT, CDR2 YYREEE (reference sequence). V shed 4 bases, J shed 4 bases, and the junction held 7 bases outside the gene matches. The CDR3 is 14 residues long. The CDR3 DNA reads as TGTGCCAGCAGCAGGGACAGACCCCGCTATGGCTACACCTTC. This sequence encodes CASSRDRPRYGYTF.

The chain combines TRBV28 with TRBJ2-1, with 8 positions matching TRBD1. Germline CDR1 MDHEN, CDR2 SYDVKM. This CDR3 is 15 amino acids long. With V trimmed by 6 bases and J by 5 bases, 9 bases remained unmatched. CDR3 sequence: CASRGDRGRNNEQFF. CDR3 DNA sequence: TGTGCCAGCAGGGGAGACAGGGGCCGAAACAATGAGCAGTTCTTC.

The chain recombines TRBV27 with TRBJ2-4; D remains ambiguous. Germline assignment: CDR1 MNHEY and CDR2 SMNVEV (reference sequence). Trimming stripped 0 bases from V and 12 bases from J, with 12 bases between. CDR3 length equals 13 residues. CDR3 DNA: TGTGCCAGCAGTTTATCGTTCGCCACAAGTCAGTACTTC. The encoded protein is CASSLSFATSQYF.

The J gene is TRBJ2-5, the V gene TRBV14; 8 bases line up with TRBD1. V shed 3 bases, J shed 4 bases, and the junction held 4 bases outside the gene matches. Germline CDR1 and CDR2: SGHDN and FVKESK. CDR3 length: 14 amino acids. This chain's CDR3 is CASSHFRGRETQYF. The DNA of the CDR3 is TGTGCCAGCAGCCACTTCAGGGGGCGAGAGACCCAGTACTTC.

The CDR3 sequence: CASSKTSASYEQYF. The CDR3 coding sequence is TGCGCCAGCAGCAAGACTAGCGCTTCCTACGAGCAGTACTTC. This chain uses TRBV5-1 with TRBJ2-7, with 8 bases fitting TRBD2. CDR1 and CDR2 from the germline V gene are SGHRS and YFSETQ. Trimming cost V 4 bases and J 1 base; bases outside gene matches: 4. The length of the CDR3 is 14 residues.

The rearrangement uses TRBV7-2 and TRBJ1-2; TRBD1 might be the D (5 bases). The CDR3 totals 16 residues. V lost 1 base to trimming and J lost 0 bases, with 12 bases between them. Germline CDR1 and CDR2: SGHTA and FQGNSA. CDR3 nucleotide sequence: TGTGCCAGCAGCTTAGAGCCAGGGCCTTCTAACTATGGCTACACCTTC. Residues: CASSLEPGPSNYGYTF.

In DNA, the CDR3 is TGTGCCAGCTCACCACAAAAGGGGCAAGAGACCCAGTACTTC. Translation: CASSPQKGQETQYF. The V call is TRBV18, the J call TRBJ2-5; D may be TRBD1 (5 bases). The germline V gene encodes CDR1 KGHSH and CDR2 LQKENI. This CDR3 region has 14 residues. Deletions cut 1 base from V and 2 bases from J, with 8 bases between.

The chain joins TRBV6-5 to TRBJ2-5; TRBD1 aligns across 7 bases. There are 15 residues in the CDR3. The J segment lost 5 bases and the V segment lost 7 bases, leaving 13 bases of the junction unmatched. The V gene's germline CDR1 is MNHEY and CDR2 SVGAGI. The CDR3: CASKTRGSGSETQYF. In nucleotides, the CDR3 is TGTGCCAGCAAAACCAGGGGGTCCGGCTCCGAGACCCAGTACTTC.

The chain carries TRBV5-6 and TRBJ2-2; possibly TRBD2 for D (5 bases). The CDR3 consists of 16 residues. Germline CDR1 SGHDT, CDR2 YYEEEE. V was clipped by 3 bases and J by 4 bases, with 16 bases between them. In nucleotides, the CDR3 is TGTGCCAGCAGCTCACCGTTCGGAGGCCCCACCGGGGAGCTGTTTTTT. It encodes CASSSPFGGPTGELFF. Using reference TRBV5-6 and TRBJ2-2 for the parts outside the CDR3, the full variable domain is DAGVTQSPTHLIKTRGQQVTLRCSPKSGHDTVSWYQQALGQGPQFIFQYYEEEERQRGNFPDRFSGHQFPNYSSELNVNALLLGDSALYLCASSSPFGGPTGELFFGEGSRLTVL.

This chain connects TRBV7-9 to TRBJ1-5; D not resolved. Looked up from germline, CDR1 is SEHNR and CDR2 is FQNEAQ (reference sequence). The CDR3 consists of 14 residues. V was clipped by 4 bases and J by 0 bases, with 7 bases between them. CDR3 coding DNA: TGTGCCAGCAGCTCGGGTTATAGCAATCAGCCCCAGCATTTT. It is translated as CASSSGYSNQPQHF.

This clone was seen a single time. The chain links TRBV10-3 to TRBJ2-3; 10 positions agree with TRBD1. V was pared by 3 bases and J by 5 bases, with 8 bases of the junction left unmatched. The CDR3 has 16 residues. CDR1 and CDR2 (germline): ENHRY, SYGVKD. CDR3 amino acids: CAISDQDRGRVDTQYF. CDR3 bases: TGTGCCATCAGTGACCAAGACAGGGGGCGGGTAGATACGCAGTATTTT.

V usage is TRBV4-1 and J usage is TRBJ1-3, with D uncertain. This CDR3 has 16 amino acids. V lost 3 bases to trimming and J lost 0 bases, with 12 bases between them. Germline V gene sequence: CDR1 MGHRA, CDR2 YSYEKL. CDR3: CASSHGSSGSGNTIYF. DNA of the CDR3: TGCGCCAGCAGCCACGGGTCTTCTGGCTCTGGAAACACCATATATTTT.

J is TRBJ2-5 and V is TRBV5-1, with a tentative D call TRBD2 (8 bases). There are 15 residues in the CDR3. Germline V CDR1 and CDR2: SGHRS, YFSETQ. The germline V and J ends were trimmed by 4 bases and 4 bases, with 17 bases remaining between them. The chain's CDR3 is CASSHGQAGGETQYF. In DNA, the CDR3 is TGCGCCAGCAGCCATGGACAGGCGGGAGGAGAGACCCAGTACTTC.

The genes are TRBV28 and TRBJ1-4, with 10 nucleotides matching TRBD1. Germline CDR1 MDHEN, CDR2 SYDVKM. This CDR3 comprises 14 residues. V shed 11 bases and J 1 base; nucleotides not matched to a gene: 4. CDR3 amino acids: CALGTGVTNEKLFF. The CDR3 bases are TGTGCCTTGGGGACAGGGGTAACTAATGAAAAACTGTTTTTT.

The V call is TRBV5-1, the J call TRBJ2-1; D may be TRBD2 (5 bases). The V end was cut by 2 bases, the J end by 7 bases, with 10 bases between. Germline values: CDR1 SGHRS, CDR2 YFSETQ. The CDR3 runs 13 residues. This CDR3 reads CASSFARGNEQFF. The CDR3 DNA reads TGCGCCAGCAGCTTTGCCCGGGGTAATGAGCAGTTCTTC.

The chain is built from TRBV27 and TRBJ2-1; 12 nucleotides agree with TRBD2. V lost 10 bases and J lost 5; bases outside the gene matches: 6. The germline gives CDR1 MNHEY, CDR2 SMNVEV (reference sequence). The CDR3 loop spans 14 amino acids. The CDR3: CATRLAGVHNEQFF. The CDR3, as DNA: TGTGCCACCAGACTAGCGGGAGTACACAATGAGCAGTTCTTC.

The rearrangement uses TRBV27 and TRBJ1-1; D is ambiguous. CDR3 length: 14 residues. Per the germline V gene, CDR1 is MNHEY and CDR2 is SMNVEV (reference sequence). V lost 6 bases to trimming and J lost 1 base, with 12 bases between them. In DNA, the CDR3 is TGTGCCAGCAGACTACAAACCAGGAACACTGAAGCTTTCTTT. This gives the protein CASRLQTRNTEAFF.